The T cell receptor beta chain under discussion was sequenced for a study of shared T cell receptors in the human thymus. Produced via immunoSEQ multiplex PCR; TCRdb's table is partial and in-frame only. The table lists about 660,000 clones, more than 75% of them singletons. Germline V gene sequence: CDR1 SGHTA, CDR2 FQGNSA. V lost 7 bases and J 4 bases, leaving 11 bases between the germline ends. The CDR3 covers 12 residues. These same data were also listed under a study on human thymus T cells.

The source of this sequence is a boy under two years old with a congenital heart defect. Sequenced sample: thymocytes. This chain links TRBV7-2 with TRBJ2-7, with D perhaps TRBD1 (7 bases). In DNA form, the CDR3 reads TGTGCCAGCAAACAGGGGAGGTACGAGCAGTACTTC. Translated: CASKQGRYEQYF.